This T cell receptor (beta chain) appears in the sequencing data of a study of breast tumors, draining lymph nodes, adjacent tissues. Findings and caveats of the study: Luminal-like breast cancer showed significantly higher tumor–nontumor repertoire similarity than basal-like. That most tumor T cells come from lymph nodes remained unproven.

The germline V and J ends were trimmed by 3 bases and 1 base, with 6 bases remaining between them. From germline, CDR1 is LNHNV and CDR2 YYDKDF (reference sequence). The CDR3 sequence is 13 residues long. Samples came from axillary lymph nodes draining the breast cancer. Notes on this clonotype: Its antigen is not identified.

Via MiXCR, TCRdb re-called the multiplex PCR reads, giving one row per CDR3 protein. Of approximately 280,000 distinct CDR3 sequences listed, 30% are singletons. V gene TRBV15 combines with J gene TRBJ1-1; D gene unclear. Sequencing input: axillary lymph node tissue. This TCR derives from a female donor with breast cancer. Some clones in this sample may be carry-over from other donors' samples. As DNA, the CDR3 is TGTGCCACCAGCAGTTCCGGGAACACTGAAGCTTTCTTT. The encoded protein is CATSSSGNTEAFF.